The subject of this entry is one TCR beta chain. The sample belongs to a study of blood T cell repertoires in COVID-19. Study in general: Specimens from acute and convalescent COVID-19 originated in the United States, Italy and Spain.

Authors' methods: Reference gene primer amplification gave estimated nucleated cell counts. Sequencing was performed with immunoSEQ multiplex PCR; in TCRdb, only in-frame clones are kept and a portion is missing. From that table come the V and J calls and clone size; the DNA was used to work out D and trimming. The profile shows 150,000 to 200,000 clones, around 84% of them singletons. Seattle patients were enrolled during active infection and followed longitudinally. CDR1 is SGHRS, CDR2 YFSETQ, per germline. This CDR3 comprises 18 residues. V shed 4 bases, J shed 2 bases, and the junction held 11 bases outside the gene matches.

This TCR was sampled from a woman between 65 and 79 years old with COVID-19, enrolled during active disease. This chain connects TRBV5-1 to TRBJ2-3; TRBD2 matches at 12 bases. Sequenced sample: peripheral blood. This CDR3 is CASSPFLTSGGPTDTQYF. CDR3 sequence (DNA): TGCGCCAGCAGCCCCTTCCTGACTAGCGGGGGACCCACAGATACGCAGTATTTT.